This T cell receptor (beta chain) was profiled in a study of cytomegalovirus exposure and HLA in healthy donors (dated by TCRdb to about 2017). In terms of the full investigation: According to a later analysis, one platform produced both the roughly 120 validation repertoires and the 700 or so repertoires of the first cohort. The study aimed to test whether signatures of past pathogen exposure could be identified by cataloging public T cell receptors. Along with the roughly 670-subject first cohort, a separate validation cohort of over a hundred different subjects was used. High-throughput TCR immunosequencing, statistical association of individual TCRs with disease status, and machine learning were combined to predict cytomegalovirus infection status. Broad study findings and their caveats: Of the cluster scores, approximately 95% were above 0 in a later analysis, which found that TCRs clustered in the first cohort also tended to co-occur in the 120 or so validation repertoires. All 120 or so repertoires were used to score co-occurrence in the validation cohort in a later analysis, because that analysis had no HLA typing for the cohort. A total of 150 or so TCR beta chains were listed by the study as associated with cytomegalovirus. A few of the identified cytomegalovirus-associated TCR beta chains were confirmed in vitro to be specific for cytomegalovirus antigens. Most TCR sequences were observed very rarely across donors, whereas some public TCRs were present in many individuals. The authors suggested that the approach could potentially be generalized to other disease states and immunological phenotypes. The classifier was reported to diagnose cytomegalovirus status with high specificity and sensitivity in both the original cohort and the validation cohort.

Libraries were constructed by the immunoSEQ multiplex PCR assay. The source study handled its data this way. A statistical classification framework was built to diagnose cytomegalovirus status from the catalog of TCR beta chain sequences. TCRdb retrieved this table from immuneACCESS and kept in-frame rearrangements only. Not all clones are present; in checked studies, unresolved V genes account for under half, and no reason is known for the remainder. V, J and clone size are those of that table, while D and trimming were read from the DNA. This sample holds 71,000 or so clones; 85% to 95% were observed only once. Of the sample, around 1.5% falls within the top ten clones. Of note for this clone: No antigen is known for it. No qualities accompany the bases; no much larger clone lies one base away.

Taken from the germline V gene, the CDR1 and CDR2 loops are MDHEN and SYDVKM. From the cysteine up to the phenylalanine, the CDR3 has a length of 17 residues. Here the CDR3 DNA is all that survives: 51 bases in frame from base 1. A distance of 17 bases separates the germline ends of V and J, which lose 8 bases and 0 bases respectively. The donors belonged to the validation cohort of around 110 subjects, which was separate from the roughly 670-subject first cohort. The receptor was isolated from a young man in good health and CMV-seropositive. Recombination connected TRBV28 to TRBJ2-6; D gene: possibly TRBD1, on 5 matching bases. The sample taken for sequencing was PBMCs. The DNA is as follows: TGTGCCAGCGGTGGCAGGGTCTTAAACTCTGGGGCCAACGTCCTGACTTTC. It specifies CASGGRVLNSGANVLTF.